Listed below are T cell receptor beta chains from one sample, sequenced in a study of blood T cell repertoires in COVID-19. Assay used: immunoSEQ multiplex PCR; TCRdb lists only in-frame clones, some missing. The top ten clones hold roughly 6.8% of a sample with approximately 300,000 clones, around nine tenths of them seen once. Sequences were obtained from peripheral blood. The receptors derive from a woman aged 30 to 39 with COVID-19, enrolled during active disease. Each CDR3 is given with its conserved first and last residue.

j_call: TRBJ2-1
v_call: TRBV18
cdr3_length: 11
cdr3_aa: CASSSGDEQFF

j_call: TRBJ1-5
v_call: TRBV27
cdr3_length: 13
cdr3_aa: CASSPRIQQPQHF

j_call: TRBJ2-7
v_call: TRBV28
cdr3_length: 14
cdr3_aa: CASTPLDRPYEQYF

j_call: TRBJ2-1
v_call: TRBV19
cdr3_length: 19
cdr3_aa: CASSIMSVVLAGKDNEQFF

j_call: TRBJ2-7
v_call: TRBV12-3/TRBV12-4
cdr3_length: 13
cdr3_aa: CASSLAGGGEQYF

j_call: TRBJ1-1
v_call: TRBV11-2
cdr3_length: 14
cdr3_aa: CASSLGAGDTEAFF

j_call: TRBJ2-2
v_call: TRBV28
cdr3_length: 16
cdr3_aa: CASSVGTPGLTGELFF

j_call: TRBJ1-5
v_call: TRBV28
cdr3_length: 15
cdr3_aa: CASRAGTGSNQPQHF

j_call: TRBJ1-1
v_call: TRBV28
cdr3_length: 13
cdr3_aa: CASSLAQDTEAFF

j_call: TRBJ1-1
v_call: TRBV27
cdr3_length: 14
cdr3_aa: CASRLTVMNTEAFF

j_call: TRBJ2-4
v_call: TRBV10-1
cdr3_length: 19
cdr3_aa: CASKPGLAGRRIAKNIQYF

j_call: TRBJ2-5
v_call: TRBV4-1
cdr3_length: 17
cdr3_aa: CASSQDRAGGGGETQYF

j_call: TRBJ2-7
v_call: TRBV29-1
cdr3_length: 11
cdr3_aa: CSGRTGYEQYF

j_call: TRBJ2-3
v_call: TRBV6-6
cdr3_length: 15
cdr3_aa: CASSYLDREADTQYF

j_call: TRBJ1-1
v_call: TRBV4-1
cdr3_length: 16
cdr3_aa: CASSQGDRGKNTEAFF